Presented here are 3 T cell receptor beta chains from one specimen sequenced in a study of blood T cell repertoires in COVID-19. Here immunoSEQ multiplex PCR was the method, and the copy in TCRdb shows in-frame clones only, minus some. The table lists about 250,000 clones, about 83% of them singletons. The specimen was peripheral blood. Receptors were obtained from an older man with acute or convalescent COVID-19.

The chain is built from TRBV5-1 and TRBJ2-3; D might be TRBD1 (6 bases). The germline V gene encodes CDR1 SGHRS and CDR2 YFSETQ. V was clipped by 3 bases and J by 0 bases, with 11 bases between them. There are 15 residues in the CDR3. Here the CDR3 DNA reads TGCGCCAGCAGCTCGGACAGACAAAGCACAGATACGCAGTATTTT. It codes for CASSSDRQSTDTQYF.

J is TRBJ2-7 and V is TRBV6-5, with 13 nucleotides matching TRBD2. The CDR3 sequence is 14 residues long. The junction had 10 bases not matched to a gene; V was cut back by 10 bases and J by 7 bases. The germline CDR1 and CDR2 sequences are MNHEY and SVGAGI. This CDR3 reads CATRPTSGRSEQYF. The CDR3 nucleotides read TGTGCCACCAGACCGACTAGCGGGAGGAGTGAGCAGTACTTC.

The chain links TRBV2 to TRBJ2-7, with 13 bases that match TRBD2. This CDR3 is 16 amino acids long. J was trimmed by 2 bases and V by 2 bases; bases with no gene match: 3. Germline values: CDR1 SNHLY, CDR2 FYNNEI. CDR3 nucleotides: TGTGCCAGCAGTGAAAGGACTAGCGGGAGAACCTACGAGCAGTACTTC. Its translation: CASSERTSGRTYEQYF.